The T cell receptor (beta chain) under discussion was sequenced for a study of shared clonotypes between healthy human individuals. This CDR3 comprises 16 residues. The germline gives CDR1 SGHTA, CDR2 FQGNSA. V lost 5 bases and J lost 5, with 18 bases in between. TCRdb keeps only in-frame clones here, not all; method: immunoSEQ multiplex PCR. The table has approximately 2,000,000 clones, less than 95% seen once; the top ten hold 0.37%. The specimen was naive CD4+ T cells from PBMCs. The subset was: CD45RA+ positively selected. This chain joins TRBV7-2 and TRBJ2-2, with a tentative D call TRBD2 (6 bases). The TCR comes from a man between 18 and 35 years old in good health. Some clones in this sample may be carry-over from other donors' samples. The CDR3: CASSPGSGTLTGELFF. CDR3 coding DNA: TGTGCCAGCAGCCCCGGGAGCGGCACCTTAACCGGGGAGCTGTTTTTT.